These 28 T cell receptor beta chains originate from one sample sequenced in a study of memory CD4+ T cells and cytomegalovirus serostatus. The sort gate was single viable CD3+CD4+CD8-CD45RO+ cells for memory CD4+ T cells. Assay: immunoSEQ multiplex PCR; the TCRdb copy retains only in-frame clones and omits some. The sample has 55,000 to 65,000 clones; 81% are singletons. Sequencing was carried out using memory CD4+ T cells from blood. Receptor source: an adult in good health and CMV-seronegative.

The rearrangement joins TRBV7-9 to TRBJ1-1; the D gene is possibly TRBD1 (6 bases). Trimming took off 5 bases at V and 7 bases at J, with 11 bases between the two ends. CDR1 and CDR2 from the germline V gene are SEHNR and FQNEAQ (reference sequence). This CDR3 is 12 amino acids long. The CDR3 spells CASSPQDSEAFF. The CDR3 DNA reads TGTGCCAGCAGCCCACAGGACAGTGAAGCTTTCTTT. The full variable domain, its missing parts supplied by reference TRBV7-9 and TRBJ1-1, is DTGVSQNPRHKITKRGQNVTFRCDPISEHNRLYWYRQTLGQGPEFLTYFQNEAQLEKSRLLSDRFSAERPKGSFSTLEIQRTEQGDSAMYLCASSPQDSEAFFGQGTRLTVV.

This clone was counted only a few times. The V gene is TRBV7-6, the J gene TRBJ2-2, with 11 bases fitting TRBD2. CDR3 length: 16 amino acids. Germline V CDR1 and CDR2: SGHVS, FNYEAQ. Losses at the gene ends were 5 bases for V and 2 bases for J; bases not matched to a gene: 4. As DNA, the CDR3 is TGTGCCAGCAGCCAACTAGCGGGAGCCAACACCGGGGAGCTGTTTTTT. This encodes CASSQLAGANTGELFF.

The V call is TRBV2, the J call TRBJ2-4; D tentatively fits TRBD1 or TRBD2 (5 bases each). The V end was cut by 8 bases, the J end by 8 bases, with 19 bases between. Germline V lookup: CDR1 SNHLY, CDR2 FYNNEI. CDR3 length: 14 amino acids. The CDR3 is CASRSGSRGDIQYF. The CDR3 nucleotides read TGTGCCAGCCGGTCCGGTTCCAGAGGGGACATTCAGTACTTC. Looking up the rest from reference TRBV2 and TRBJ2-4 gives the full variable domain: EPEVTQTPSHQVTQMGQEVILRCVPISNHLYFYWYRQILGQKVEFLVSFYNNEISEKSEIFDDQFSVERPDGSNFTLKIRSTKLEDSAMYFCASRSGSRGDIQYFGAGTRLSVL.

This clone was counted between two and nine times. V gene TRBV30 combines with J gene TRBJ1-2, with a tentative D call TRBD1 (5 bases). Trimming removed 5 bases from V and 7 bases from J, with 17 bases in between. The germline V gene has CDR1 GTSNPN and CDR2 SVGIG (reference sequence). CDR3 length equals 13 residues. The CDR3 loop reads CAWDRPPRGGYTF. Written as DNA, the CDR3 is TGTGCCTGGGACCGACCTCCAAGGGGTGGCTACACCTTC.

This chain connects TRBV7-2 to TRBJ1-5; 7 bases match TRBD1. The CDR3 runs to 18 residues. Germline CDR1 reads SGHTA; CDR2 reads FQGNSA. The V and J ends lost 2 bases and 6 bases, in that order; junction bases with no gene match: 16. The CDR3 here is CASSLLRQTGLDGQPQHF. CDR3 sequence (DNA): TGTGCCAGCAGCTTACTCCGACAGACAGGGCTAGACGGTCAGCCCCAGCATTTT.

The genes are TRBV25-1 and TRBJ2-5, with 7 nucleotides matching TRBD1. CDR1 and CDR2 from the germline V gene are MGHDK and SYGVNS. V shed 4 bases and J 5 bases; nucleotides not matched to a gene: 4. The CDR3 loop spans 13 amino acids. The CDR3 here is CASSGTGVETQYF. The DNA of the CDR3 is TGTGCCAGCAGTGGAACAGGGGTGGAGACCCAGTACTTC.

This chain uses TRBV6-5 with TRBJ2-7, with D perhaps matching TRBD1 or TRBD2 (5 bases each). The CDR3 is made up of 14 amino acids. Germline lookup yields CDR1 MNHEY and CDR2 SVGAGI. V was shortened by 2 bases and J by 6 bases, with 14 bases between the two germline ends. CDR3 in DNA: TGTGCCAGCAGTTACCGAGGGGCGTTGTCCGAGCAGTACTTC. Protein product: CASSYRGALSEQYF.

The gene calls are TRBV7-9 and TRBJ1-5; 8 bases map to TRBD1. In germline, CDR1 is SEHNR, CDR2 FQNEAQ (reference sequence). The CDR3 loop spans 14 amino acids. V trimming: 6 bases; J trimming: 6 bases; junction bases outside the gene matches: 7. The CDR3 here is CASSQGAPGQPQHF. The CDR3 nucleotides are TGTGCCAGCAGTCAGGGGGCGCCGGGTCAGCCCCAGCATTTT. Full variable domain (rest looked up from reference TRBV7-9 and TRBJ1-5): DTGVSQNPRHKITKRGQNVTFRCDPISEHNRLYWYRQTLGQGPEFLTYFQNEAQLEKSRLLSDRFSAERPKGSFSTLEIQRTEQGDSAMYLCASSQGAPGQPQHFGDGTRLSIL.

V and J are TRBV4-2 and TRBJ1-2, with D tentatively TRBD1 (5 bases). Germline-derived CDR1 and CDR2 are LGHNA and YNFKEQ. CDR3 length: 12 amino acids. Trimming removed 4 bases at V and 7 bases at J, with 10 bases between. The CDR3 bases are TGTGCCAGCAGCCGACAGAGTTTTGGCTACACCTTC. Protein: CASSRQSFGYTF.

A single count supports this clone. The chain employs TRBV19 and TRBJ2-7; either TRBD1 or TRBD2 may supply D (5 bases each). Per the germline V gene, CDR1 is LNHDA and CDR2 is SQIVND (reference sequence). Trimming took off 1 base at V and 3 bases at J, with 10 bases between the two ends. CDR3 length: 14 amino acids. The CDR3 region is CASSIGDGGYEQYF. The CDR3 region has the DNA TGTGCCAGTAGTATAGGGGACGGAGGCTACGAGCAGTACTTC. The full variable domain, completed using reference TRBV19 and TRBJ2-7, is DGGITQSPKYLFRKEGQNVTLSCEQNLNHDAMYWYRQDPGQGLRLIYYSQIVNDFQKGDIAEGYSVSREKKESFPLTVTSAQKNPTAFYLCASSIGDGGYEQYFGPGTRLTVT.

CDR3 nucleotide sequence: TGTGCCAGCAGTGAGGATACCGGGACAGGGGTTGAAAAACTGTTTTTT. Translating gives CASSEDTGTGVEKLFF. The chain joins TRBV25-1 to TRBJ1-4, with 10 bases fitting TRBD1. Germline values: CDR1 MGHDK, CDR2 SYGVNS. The V and J ends lost 3 bases and 7 bases, in that order; junction bases with no gene match: 8. This CDR3 comprises 16 residues.

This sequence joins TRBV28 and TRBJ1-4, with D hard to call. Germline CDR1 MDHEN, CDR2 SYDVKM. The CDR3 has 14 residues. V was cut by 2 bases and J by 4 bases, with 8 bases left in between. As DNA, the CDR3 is TGTGCCAGCAGTTTACAGCATTTTAATGAAAAACTGTTTTTT. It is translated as CASSLQHFNEKLFF.

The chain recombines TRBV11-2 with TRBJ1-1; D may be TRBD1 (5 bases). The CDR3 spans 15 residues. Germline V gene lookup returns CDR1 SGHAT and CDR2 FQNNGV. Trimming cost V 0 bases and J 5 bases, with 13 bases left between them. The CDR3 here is CASSLDLRGGTEAFF. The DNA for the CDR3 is TGTGCCAGCAGCTTAGATTTGAGGGGAGGGACTGAAGCTTTCTTT.

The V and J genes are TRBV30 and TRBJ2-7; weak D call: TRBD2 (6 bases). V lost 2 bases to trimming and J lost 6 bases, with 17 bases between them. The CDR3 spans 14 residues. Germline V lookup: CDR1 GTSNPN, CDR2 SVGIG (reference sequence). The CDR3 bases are TGTGCCTGGAGTACCGGGACTCGGGGGTCCGAGCAGTACTTC. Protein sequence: CAWSTGTRGSEQYF.

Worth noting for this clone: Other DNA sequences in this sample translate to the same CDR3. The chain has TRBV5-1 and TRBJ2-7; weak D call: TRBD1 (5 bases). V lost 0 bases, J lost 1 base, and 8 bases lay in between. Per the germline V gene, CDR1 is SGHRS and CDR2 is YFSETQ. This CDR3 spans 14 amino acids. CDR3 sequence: CASSLGQSSYEQYF. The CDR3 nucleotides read TGCGCCAGCAGCTTGGGACAGAGTTCCTACGAGCAGTACTTC.

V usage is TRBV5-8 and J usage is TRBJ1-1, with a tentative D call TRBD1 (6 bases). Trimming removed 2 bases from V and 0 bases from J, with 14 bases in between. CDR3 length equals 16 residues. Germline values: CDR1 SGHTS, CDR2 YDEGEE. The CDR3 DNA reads TGTGCCAGCAGCTTTTGGGGGCAGACGGTGAACACTGAAGCTTTCTTT. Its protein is CASSFWGQTVNTEAFF.

CDR3 amino acids: CASSLNRNNEQYF. DNA for the CDR3: TGTGCCAGCAGCTTAAACAGAAACAACGAGCAGTACTTC. The chain links TRBV7-2 to TRBJ2-7; D unclear. Between the trimmed V and J ends, which lost 2 bases and 5 bases, there was a span of 10 bases. This CDR3 is 13 amino acids long. Germline CDR1 reads SGHTA; CDR2 reads FQGNSA.

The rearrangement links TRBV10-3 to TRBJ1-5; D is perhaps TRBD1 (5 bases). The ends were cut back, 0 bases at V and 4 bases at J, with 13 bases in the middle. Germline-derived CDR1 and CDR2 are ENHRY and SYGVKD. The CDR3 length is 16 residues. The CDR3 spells CAISESMRGPNQPQHF. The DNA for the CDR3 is TGTGCCATCAGTGAGTCGATGCGGGGCCCGAATCAGCCCCAGCATTTT.

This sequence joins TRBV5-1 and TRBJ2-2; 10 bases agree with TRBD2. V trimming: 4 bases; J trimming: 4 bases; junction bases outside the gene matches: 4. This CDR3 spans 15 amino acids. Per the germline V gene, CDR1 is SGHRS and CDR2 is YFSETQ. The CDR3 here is CASSLSGRTTGELFF. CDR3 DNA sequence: TGCGCCAGCAGCCTTAGCGGGAGGACCACCGGGGAGCTGTTTTTT.

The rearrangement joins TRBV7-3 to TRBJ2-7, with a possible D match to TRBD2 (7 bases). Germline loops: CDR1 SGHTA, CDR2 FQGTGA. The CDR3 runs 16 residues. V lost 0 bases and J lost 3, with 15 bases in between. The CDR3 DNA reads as TGTGCCAGCAGCTTAACTTCCCAGGGGAGGGTCTACGAGCAGTACTTC. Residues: CASSLTSQGRVYEQYF.

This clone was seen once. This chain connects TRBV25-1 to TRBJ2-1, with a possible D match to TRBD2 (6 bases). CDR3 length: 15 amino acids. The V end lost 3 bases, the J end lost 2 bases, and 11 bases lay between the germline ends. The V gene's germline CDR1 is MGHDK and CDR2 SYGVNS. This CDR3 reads CASSDPASAYNEQFF. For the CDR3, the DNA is TGTGCCAGCAGTGATCCGGCTAGCGCCTACAATGAGCAGTTCTTC. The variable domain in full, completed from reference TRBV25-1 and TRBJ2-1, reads EADIYQTPRYLVIGTGKKITLECSQTMGHDKMYWYQQDPGMELHLIHYSYGVNSTEKGDLSSESTVSRIRTEHFPLTLESARPSHTSQYLCASSDPASAYNEQFFGPGTRLTVL.

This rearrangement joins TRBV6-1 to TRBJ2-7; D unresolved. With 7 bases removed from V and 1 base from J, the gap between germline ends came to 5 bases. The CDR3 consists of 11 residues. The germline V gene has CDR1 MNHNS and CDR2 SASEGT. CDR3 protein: CASTASYEQYF. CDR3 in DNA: TGTGCCAGCACGGCGTCCTACGAGCAGTACTTC.

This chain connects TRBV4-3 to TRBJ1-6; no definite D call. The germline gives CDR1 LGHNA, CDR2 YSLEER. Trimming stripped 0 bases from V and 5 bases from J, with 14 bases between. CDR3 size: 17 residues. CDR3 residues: CASSQDLTGYDNSPLHF. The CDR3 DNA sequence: TGCGCCAGCAGCCAAGATCTTACGGGGTATGATAATTCACCCCTCCACTTT.

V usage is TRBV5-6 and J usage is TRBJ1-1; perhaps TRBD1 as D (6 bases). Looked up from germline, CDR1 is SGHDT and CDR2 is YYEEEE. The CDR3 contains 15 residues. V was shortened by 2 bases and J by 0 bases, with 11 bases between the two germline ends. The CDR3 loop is CASSFRTAMNTEAFF. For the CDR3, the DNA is TGTGCCAGCAGCTTTAGGACAGCAATGAACACTGAAGCTTTCTTT.

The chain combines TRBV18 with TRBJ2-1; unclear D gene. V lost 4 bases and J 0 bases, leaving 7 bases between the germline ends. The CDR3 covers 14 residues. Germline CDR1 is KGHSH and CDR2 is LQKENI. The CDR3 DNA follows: TGTGCCAGCTCACGGACCGTCTCCTACAATGAGCAGTTCTTC. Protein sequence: CASSRTVSYNEQFF.

The chain's CDR3 is CASSLAGQDEQYF. For the CDR3, the DNA is TGTGCCAGCAGCTTAGCCGGACAGGACGAGCAGTACTTC. J is TRBJ2-7 and V is TRBV7-9, with 7 bases that match TRBD1. Trimming took 0 bases from V and 5 from J; bases not matched to a gene: 1. CDR1 SEHNR and CDR2 FQNEAQ come from the germline V gene (reference sequence). The length of the CDR3 is 13 residues.

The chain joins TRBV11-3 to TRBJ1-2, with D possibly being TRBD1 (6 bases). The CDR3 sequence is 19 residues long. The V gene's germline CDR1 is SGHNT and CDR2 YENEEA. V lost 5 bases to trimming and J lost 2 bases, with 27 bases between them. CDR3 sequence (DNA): TGTGCCAGCAGCGCCCGACCCCACCCGACAGGAGAAGTAAACTATGGCTACACCTTC. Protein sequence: CASSARPHPTGEVNYGYTF.

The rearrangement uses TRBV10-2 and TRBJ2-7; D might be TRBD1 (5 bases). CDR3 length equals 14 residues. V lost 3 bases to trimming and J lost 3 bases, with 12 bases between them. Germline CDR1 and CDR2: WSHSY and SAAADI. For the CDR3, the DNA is TGCGCCAGCAGTGACGGCAGACAGCACTACGAGCAGTACTTC. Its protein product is CASSDGRQHYEQYF.